This TCR beta chain was sequenced in a study of T cell clonotyping in hematopoietic cell transplantation (TCRdb year 2021). For the study in its entirety: A total of 150 or so blood samples were gathered in the study from over 30 consecutive transplant recipients along with their related donors. Patient recruitment ran from 2015 to January 2017, and follow-up continued until late 2020 or death. Summary of the overall study and its limitations: Recipient repertoires showed only a small fraction of overlap with donor repertoires, and over 95% appeared de novo at the given depth. After transplant, TCR diversity in recipients dropped, and pathologically expanded clonotypes increased progressively from day 30 to day 180. The sample size was limited, and CD4 and CD8 repertoire contributions could not be separated because cells were not sorted. Broader posttransplant TCR repertoire diversity was predicted by donor and pretransplant recipient Inverse Simpson Index values.

In regard to this clone: Its antigen target is currently unknown. Base qualities were left out, and no much larger clone turns up one base away.

V has 3 bases trimmed and J has 0 bases trimmed; junction bases matching no gene number 2. The germline V gene yields SGHTA for CDR1 and FQGTGA for CDR2. The CDR3 sequence holds 16 residues, the cysteine and phenylalanine included. This entry keeps only the CDR3 DNA: 48 bases, framed from base 1. TCR beta CDR3 regions were amplified from genomic DNA with the immunoSEQ assay, a bias-controlled multiplex PCR using V- and J-specific primers. A proprietary barcode and Illumina adapter sequences were added to the CDR3 amplicons in a second PCR step. An Illumina MiSeq instrument was used to sequence the CDR3 libraries. The original pipeline was this. Export and quality control were handled in immunoSEQ Analyzer 3.0, while downstream analyses relied on R Bioconductor and Immunarch. Only productive rearrangements within the normalized downsampled data set were used in the calculation of repertoire metrics. Clonotypes larger than 5 templates in the normalized cohort were defined as pathologically expanded. Repertoire diversity was measured with the Inverse Simpson Index. To capture all clonotypes, the CMV-specificity analyses were run on the non-normalized data set. TCRdb took this table from immuneACCESS and kept in-frame rearrangements with V and J called. Such tables lack part of the clones; where checked against another copy, unresolved V genes explain under half of the gap, and the rest is unexplained. V and J calls and clone size follow that table, whereas D and trimming were derived from the DNA. The sample data list 14,000 or so clones, and around 97% of these were observed just once. Jointly, the top ten make up roughly 4% of the sample.

The time point label corresponds to: 30 days after allo-HCT. Blood from recipients was drawn about 28 days before transplant and again at days 30, 100 and 180 after transplant. Nuclei Lysis Solution was used to extract genomic DNA from fresh or cryopreserved unfractionated peripheral blood mononuclear cells. The TCR comes from a female patient aged 50-60 years who had an allogeneic stem cell transplant from an unrelated donor, so T cells may come from the graft donor. Some clones in this sample may be carry-over from other donors' samples. The receptor chain draws on TRBV7-3 and TRBJ2-2; TRBD1 fits 9 bases in the junction. The sample consisted of peripheral blood mononuclear cells, taken 30 days after allogeneic stem cell transplant. The sequence in DNA is TGTGCCAGCAGCTTGACAGGGGGACCGAACACCGGGGAGCTGTTTTTT. It specifies CASSLTGGPNTGELFF.